Listed here is a single T cell receptor beta chain. This specimen belongs to a study of control samples from healthy donors and cancer patients. Profiling relied on immunoSEQ multiplex PCR, and the TCRdb table lists in-frame clones only, not all of them. Among approximately 160,000 clones listed, 75% to 95% were seen once. The CDR3 contains 16 residues. Trimming cost V 0 bases and J 3 bases; bases outside gene matches: 2. CDR1 and CDR2 from the germline V gene are MGHRA and YSYEKL. The chain uses TRBV4-1 and TRBJ2-3; TRBD1 matches at 11 bases. This receptor was taken from a woman aged 40-49 years in good health. The specimen sequenced was blood. CDR3 in amino acids: CASSQEGTGGTDTQYF. The CDR3 nucleotides are TGCGCCAGCAGCCAAGAAGGGACAGGGGGGACAGATACGCAGTATTTT.